The present TCR beta chain was sequenced within a study of cytomegalovirus exposure and HLA in healthy donors. PCR was performed using 60 Vbeta and 13 Jbeta primers. The repertoire was sequenced with immunoSEQ multiplex PCR; TCRdb's copy has only in-frame clones and lacks some. The sample includes 150,000 to 200,000 clones, around 81% of them seen just once. CDR1 is SGHDN and CDR2 is FVKESK in the germline V gene. This CDR3 has 16 amino acids. V lost 2 bases and J 2 bases, leaving 12 bases between the germline ends. Study-wide results and limits: Presence/absence analyses rested on an assumption that sequencing depth was roughly uniform across donors. The listing of 150 or so TCR beta chains classed them as cytomegalovirus-associated.

This clone was detected once. Its target is unknown. The sequence was obtained from a young man in good health and CMV-seronegative. The sequenced sample consisted of PBMCs. This chain uses TRBV14 with TRBJ2-2; D may be TRBD1 (5 bases). CDR3 region: CASSQIPGHNTGELFF. The DNA of the CDR3 is TGTGCCAGCAGCCAAATTCCAGGACACAACACCGGGGAGCTGTTTTTT.